A selection of T cell receptor beta chains follows, all from one sample in a study of graft-versus-host responses after intestinal transplantation. Measured with immunoSEQ multiplex PCR; TCRdb has only the in-frame clones, and not every one. Of 60,000 to 90,000 clones listed, 90% are singletons. These receptors have no known antigen. Here the sequenced sample was unstimulated CD8+ T cells sorted from spleen or lymph node cells, taken before intestinal transplant. The origin of the receptors is a human donor who received an intestinal transplant. Each CDR3 is given with its conserved first and last residue. A D gene is named only where the DNA matches it firmly. Size is stated for part of the rows, as once, few or many counts, or as a class when the clone is expanded.

J | length | V | size | D | DNA | CDR3
TRBJ2-5 | 18 | TRBV15 | NA | TRBD2 | TGTGCCACCAGCAGAGATTTCCTAGCGGGGGGGCCGCGAGAGACCCAGTACTTC | CATSRDFLAGGPRETQYF
TRBJ2-5 | 17 | TRBV6-1 | NA | TRBD2 | TGTGCCAGCAGTGAAGGGGGTAGCGGGGCCCCCCAAGAGACCCAGTACTTC | CASSEGGSGAPQETQYF
TRBJ2-3 | 17 | TRBV2 | NA | TRBD2 | TGTGCCAGCAGCGATACCACTAGCGGGGGGACCACAGATACGCAGTATTTT | CASSDTTSGGTTDTQYF
TRBJ2-5 | 15 | TRBV4-1 | NA | TRBD2 | TGCGCCAGCAGCCAAGCTGGCGGGGGGGAAGAGACCCAGTACTTC | CASSQAGGGEETQYF
TRBJ2-1 | 14 | TRBV6-6 | NA | TRBD1 | TGTGCCAGCAGTACCCAGAGACAGGGCTATGAGCAGTTCTTC | CASSTQRQGYEQFF
TRBJ2-3 | 20 | TRBV13 | NA | TRBD2 | TGTGCCAGCAGCTCTCGGTGGGGTAGCGGGGGTCTACCAAGCACAGATACGCAGTATTTT | CASSSRWGSGGLPSTDTQYF
TRBJ2-2 | 15 | TRBV4-1 | NA | NA | TGCGCCAGCAGCCCGGACAGATCGAACACCGGGGAGCTGTTTTTT | CASSPDRSNTGELFF
TRBJ2-1 | 15 | TRBV4-1 | NA | NA | TGCGCCAGCAGCCTTGTGGGGGGGCGGGACGGTGAGCAGTTCTTC | CASSLVGGRDGEQFF
TRBJ2-1 | 13 | TRBV9 | NA | NA | TGTGCCAGCAGTGGGGTGAGGCCGGGGGAGCAGTTCTTC | CASSGVRPGEQFF
TRBJ1-2 | 14 | TRBV5-6 | NA | NA | TGTGCCAGCAGCTTGGCGGTCCCTAACTATGGCTACACCTTC | CASSLAVPNYGYTF
TRBJ2-2 | 14 | TRBV5-4 | NA | NA | TGTGCCAGCAGCTCAAAACCAGGGTCCGGGGAGCTGTTTTTT | CASSSKPGSGELFF
TRBJ2-1 | 14 | TRBV11-3 | NA | TRBD1 | TGTGCCAGCAGCCTCAGGGACAGGTGGGATGAGCAGTTCTTC | CASSLRDRWDEQFF
TRBJ2-1 | 15 | TRBV5-8 | NA | NA | TGTGCCAGCAGCTACGACGGGGAACCCTACAATGAGCAGTTCTTC | CASSYDGEPYNEQFF
TRBJ2-5 | 12 | TRBV13 | NA | NA | TGTGCCAGCAGCCGGGGGTCAGGGACCCAGTACTTC | CASSRGSGTQYF
TRBJ1-2 | 11 | TRBV7-9 | NA | NA | TGTGCCAGCAGCCCCTCGGGGGACTACACCTTC | CASSPSGDYTF
TRBJ2-1 | 16 | TRBV9 | NA | TRBD2 | TGTGCCAGCACTAGCGGGGGGGGAGGCCCCTACAATGAGCAGTTCTTC | CASTSGGGGPYNEQFF
TRBJ1-1 | 14 | TRBV9 | NA | NA | TGTGCCAGCAGCGTAGGCGGTGGGGGCTATGGAGCTTTCTTT | CASSVGGGGYGAFF
TRBJ2-7 | 12 | TRBV9 | NA | NA | TGTGCCAGCAGCTCTAACTCCTACGAGCAGTACTTC | CASSSNSYEQYF
TRBJ2-7 | 15 | TRBV4-1 | NA | NA | TGCGCCAGCAGCCAAGCCCAGGGATCTTTGGACGAGCAGTACTTC | CASSQAQGSLDEQYF
TRBJ2-1 | 16 | TRBV15 | NA | TRBD1 | TGTGCCACCAGCAGAGGTGCCCAGGGGGCCCACAATGAGCAGTTCTTC | CATSRGAQGAHNEQFF
TRBJ1-3 | 16 | TRBV4-1 | NA | NA | TGCGCCAGCAGCCAAGAAGGGAGGGTCGGTGGAAACACCATATATTTT | CASSQEGRVGGNTIYF
TRBJ2-3 | 14 | TRBV27 | once | TRBD1 | TGTGCCACAGGACAGGGTTTCGGTACAGATACGCAGTATTTT | CATGQGFGTDTQYF
TRBJ1-2 | 17 | TRBV5-6 | NA | TRBD1 | TGTGCCAGCAGCTGGGTGTACTCCGGGACAGACAACTATGGCTACACCTTC | CASSWVYSGTDNYGYTF
TRBJ1-2 | 14 | TRBV10-3 | once | NA | TGTGCCATCAGTGAGTCGAGCTACTCCTATGGCTACACCTTC | CAISESSYSYGYTF
TRBJ1-5 | 14 | TRBV7-6 | NA | NA | TGTGCCAGCAGCTTAGCGGCGGAAAATCAGCCCCAGCATTTT | CASSLAAENQPQHF
TRBJ2-1 | 16 | TRBV9 | NA | TRBD2 | TGTGCCAGCAGCGTAGGTGGCGGGGGCTCCTACAATGAGCAGTTCTTC | CASSVGGGGSYNEQFF
TRBJ2-1 | 12 | TRBV15 | NA | NA | TGTGCCACCAGCCGCTCCTACAATGAGCAGTTCTTC | CATSRSYNEQFF
TRBJ1-1 | 13 | TRBV11-3 | NA | NA | TGTGCCAGCAGCTTAGGGCAGGGTGTTGAAGCTTTCTTT | CASSLGQGVEAFF
TRBJ1-1 | 12 | TRBV19 | NA | NA | TGTGCCAGTAGTACAGGGAACACTGAAGCTTTCTTT | CASSTGNTEAFF
TRBJ2-3 | 15 | TRBV6-5 | NA | TRBD2 | TGTGCCAGCAGCACGGGGGGGGTGGGGCGGGATACGCAGTATTTT | CASSTGGVGRDTQYF
TRBJ1-1 | 14 | TRBV9 | NA | NA | TGTGCCAGCAGCCCTTATAGGGGTAACACTGAAGCTTTCTTT | CASSPYRGNTEAFF
TRBJ2-2 | 13 | TRBV9 | NA | NA | TGTGCCAGCAGCACCTCGGGGTCGGGGGAGCTGTTTTTT | CASSTSGSGELFF
TRBJ2-5 | 15 | TRBV9 | NA | TRBD2 | TGTGCCAGCAGCGTAGCCGGGACTACCCAAGAGACCCAGTACTTC | CASSVAGTTQETQYF
TRBJ1-4 | 18 | TRBV29-1 | NA | TRBD1 | TGCAGCGTTGAAGATTGGGAAGGGACAGGAGGGGCTAATGAAAAACTGTTTTTT | CSVEDWEGTGGANEKLFF
TRBJ1-1 | 13 | TRBV5-1 | NA | TRBD1 | TGCGCCAGCAGCTTGGGGACAGGGCTTGAAGCTTTCTTT | CASSLGTGLEAFF
TRBJ2-3 | 12 | TRBV5-6 | NA | NA | TGTGCCAGCAGCTTGGGAGGAGGTACGCAGTATTTT | CASSLGGGTQYF
TRBJ2-7 | 13 | TRBV7-9 | NA | NA | TGTGCCAGCAGCTTAGTTGCGGGCTACGAGCAGTACTTC | CASSLVAGYEQYF
TRBJ2-5 | 15 | TRBV4-1 | NA | NA | TGCGCCAGCAGCCATCCGGAGTGGGCGGGGGAGACCCAGTACTTC | CASSHPEWAGETQYF
TRBJ2-7 | 14 | TRBV5-1 | once | NA | TGCGCCAGCAGCTCAGGGGATCTCAACTACGAGCAGTACTTC | CASSSGDLNYEQYF
TRBJ1-5 | 15 | TRBV27 | NA | NA | TGTGCCAGCAGTTTCGGACAGTTTAGCAATCAGCCCCAGCATTTT | CASSFGQFSNQPQHF
TRBJ2-1 | 14 | TRBV14 | NA | NA | TGTGCCAGCAGCCAAACAGGGAGCTACAATGAGCAGTTCTTC | CASSQTGSYNEQFF
TRBJ2-7 | 14 | TRBV2 | NA | TRBD1 | TGTGCCAGCAGTGACGGGGACAGACTGTACGAGCAGTACTTC | CASSDGDRLYEQYF
TRBJ2-7 | 14 | TRBV7-9 | NA | NA | TGTGCCAGCAGCTTAGACGGGTTTCCCAACGAGCAGTACTTC | CASSLDGFPNEQYF
TRBJ1-1 | 13 | TRBV6-6 | NA | NA | TGTGCCAGCAGCCAGGACTGGAACACTGAAGCTTTCTTT | CASSQDWNTEAFF
TRBJ1-2 | 16 | TRBV5-4 | NA | NA | TGTGCCAGCAGCTTGGCCGTAGCGCACCCTAACTATGGCTACACCTTC | CASSLAVAHPNYGYTF
TRBJ1-2 | 12 | TRBV29-1 | NA | NA | TGCAGCGCAACGCGGGGGGACTATGGCTACACCTTC | CSATRGDYGYTF
TRBJ1-5 | 14 | TRBV9 | NA | TRBD1 | TGTGCCAGCAGCCCGACAGGGGGCAGACAGCCCCAGCATTTT | CASSPTGGRQPQHF
TRBJ2-7 | 15 | TRBV9 | NA | TRBD2 | TGTGCCAGCAGCCCCCCCGGTAGCGGGGCCCACGAGCAGTACTTC | CASSPPGSGAHEQYF
TRBJ2-2 | 14 | TRBV6-1 | NA | NA | TGTGCCACAAAGGCCCGGGAGAACACCGGGGAGCTGTTTTTT | CATKARENTGELFF
TRBJ2-2 | 15 | TRBV7-9 | NA | TRBD2 | TGTGCCAGCAGCCCTCCGGGGGGGCGCGCCGGGGAGCTGTTTTTT | CASSPPGGRAGELFF
TRBJ2-3 | 15 | TRBV15 | once | TRBD2 | TGTGCCACCAGCAGATCGCTAGCGGGCACAGATACGCAGTATTTT | CATSRSLAGTDTQYF
TRBJ2-1 | 16 | TRBV29-1 | NA | TRBD2 | TGCAGCGGACTAGCGGGGGGGGAAGAATCCTACAATGAGCAGTTCTTC | CSGLAGGEESYNEQFF
TRBJ1-6 | 15 | TRBV6-5 | NA | NA | TGTGCCAGCAGTTACGGAGCAGGGATGGATTCACCCCTCCACTTT | CASSYGAGMDSPLHF
TRBJ1-2 | 16 | TRBV19 | NA | NA | TGTGCCAGTAGTATCCGAGAGGGGGACATAAACTATGGCTACACCTTC | CASSIREGDINYGYTF
TRBJ1-1 | 17 | TRBV18 | NA | TRBD1 | TGTGCCAGCTCACCACCCTCTCAGACAGGGTTGAGTACTGAAGCTTTCTTT | CASSPPSQTGLSTEAFF